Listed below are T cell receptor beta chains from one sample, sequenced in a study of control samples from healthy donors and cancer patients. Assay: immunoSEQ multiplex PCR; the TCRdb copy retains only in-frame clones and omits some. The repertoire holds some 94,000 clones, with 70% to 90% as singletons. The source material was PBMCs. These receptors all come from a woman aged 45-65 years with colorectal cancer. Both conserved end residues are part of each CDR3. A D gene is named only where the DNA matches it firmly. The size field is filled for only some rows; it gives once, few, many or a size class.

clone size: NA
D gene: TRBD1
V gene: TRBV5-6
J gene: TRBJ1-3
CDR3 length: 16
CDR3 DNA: TGTGCCAGCACCCCCCGGACAGGGGGTACTGGAAACACCATATATTTT
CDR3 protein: CASTPRTGGTGNTIYF

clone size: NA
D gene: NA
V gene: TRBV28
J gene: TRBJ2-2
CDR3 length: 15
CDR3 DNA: TGTGCCAGCAGTTTGAACAGAATGAACACCGGGGAGCTGTTTTTT
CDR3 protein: CASSLNRMNTGELFF

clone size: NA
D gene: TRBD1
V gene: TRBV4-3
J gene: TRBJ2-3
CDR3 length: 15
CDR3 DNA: TGCGCCAGCAGCCTTACAGGGGGTACAGCTGATACGCAGTATTTT
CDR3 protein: CASSLTGGTADTQYF

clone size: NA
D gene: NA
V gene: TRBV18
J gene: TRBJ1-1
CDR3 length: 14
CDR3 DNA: TGTGCCAGCTCCGCGGGAGGGGGGAGGACTGAAGCTTTCTTT
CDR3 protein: CASSAGGGRTEAFF

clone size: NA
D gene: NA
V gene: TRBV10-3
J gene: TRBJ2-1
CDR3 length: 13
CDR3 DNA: TGTGCCACACGGGACATGAGTTCCAATGAGCAGTTCTTC
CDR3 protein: CATRDMSSNEQFF

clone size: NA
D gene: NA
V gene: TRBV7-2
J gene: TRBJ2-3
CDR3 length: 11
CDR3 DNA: TGTGCCAGCAGCTTCGGGAATACGCAGTATTTT
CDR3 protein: CASSFGNTQYF

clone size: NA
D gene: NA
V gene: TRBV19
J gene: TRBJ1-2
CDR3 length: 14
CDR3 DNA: TGTGCCAGTAGTGATCGGGGGTTGAGCTATGGCTACACCTTC
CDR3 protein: CASSDRGLSYGYTF

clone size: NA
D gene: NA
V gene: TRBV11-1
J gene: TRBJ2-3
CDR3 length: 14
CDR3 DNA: TGTGCCAGCAGCCCCCAGGGGGGAATAGATACGCAGTATTTT
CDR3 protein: CASSPQGGIDTQYF

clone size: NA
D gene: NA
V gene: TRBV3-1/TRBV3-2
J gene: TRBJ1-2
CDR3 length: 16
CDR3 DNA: TGTGCCAGCAGCCACGGGTGGGACGTTGACAACTATGGCTACACCTTC
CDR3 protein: CASSHGWDVDNYGYTF

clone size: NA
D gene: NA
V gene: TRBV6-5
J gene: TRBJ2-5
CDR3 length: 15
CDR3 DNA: TGTGCCAGCAGTTACTCCTGGCGGGCTACGGAGACCCAGTACTTC
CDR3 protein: CASSYSWRATETQYF

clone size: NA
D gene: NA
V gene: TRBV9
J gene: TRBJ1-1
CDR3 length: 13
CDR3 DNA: TGTGCCAGCAGCGTAGGCCTGCTCCAGGCCGCTTTCTTT
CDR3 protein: CASSVGLLQAAFF

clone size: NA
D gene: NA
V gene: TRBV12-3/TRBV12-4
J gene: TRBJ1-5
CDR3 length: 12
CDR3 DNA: TGTGCCAGCAGTTTATATTATCAGCCCCAGCATTTT
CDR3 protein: CASSLYYQPQHF

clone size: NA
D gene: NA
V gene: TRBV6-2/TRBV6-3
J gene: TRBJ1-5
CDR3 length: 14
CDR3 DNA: TGTGCCAGCAGTTACTATCGGGAAAATCAGCCCCAGCATTTT
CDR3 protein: CASSYYRENQPQHF

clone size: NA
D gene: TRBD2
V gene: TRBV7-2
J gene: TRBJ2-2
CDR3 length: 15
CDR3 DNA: TGTGCCAGCAGGCTGGGGGGGACGAACACCGGGGAGCTGTTTTTT
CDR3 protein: CASRLGGTNTGELFF

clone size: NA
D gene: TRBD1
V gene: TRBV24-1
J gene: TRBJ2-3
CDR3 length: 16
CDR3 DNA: TGTGCCACCAGTGATTTTGGACAGGGGAGAACAGATACGCAGTATTTT
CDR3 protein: CATSDFGQGRTDTQYF

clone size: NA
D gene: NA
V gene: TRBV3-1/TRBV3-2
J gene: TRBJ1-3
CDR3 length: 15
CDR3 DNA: TGTGCCAGCAGCCAACTTCTCGACAGTAAGAACACCATATATTTT
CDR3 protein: CASSQLLDSKNTIYF

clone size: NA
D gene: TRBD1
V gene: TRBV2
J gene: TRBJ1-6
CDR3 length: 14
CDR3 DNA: TGTGCCAGCAGTCTCGACAGGGTCGGCTCACCCCTCCACTTT
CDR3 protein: CASSLDRVGSPLHF

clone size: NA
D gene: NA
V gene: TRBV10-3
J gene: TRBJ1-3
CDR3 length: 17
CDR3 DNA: TGTGCCATCAGTGAGTCCCTTAGGGCGATCTCTGGAAACACCATATATTTT
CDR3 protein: CAISESLRAISGNTIYF

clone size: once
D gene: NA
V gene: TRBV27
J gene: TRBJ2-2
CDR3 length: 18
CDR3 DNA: TGTGCCAGCAGTTTCAAGGGGCAAGGCCGATCGAACACCGGGGAGCTGTTTTTT
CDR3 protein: CASSFKGQGRSNTGELFF

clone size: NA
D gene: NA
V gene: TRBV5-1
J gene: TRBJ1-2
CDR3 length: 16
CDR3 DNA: TGCGCCAGCAGCTTGGCCGATTCGTTGGGGTACTATGGCTACACCTTC
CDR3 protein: CASSLADSLGYYGYTF

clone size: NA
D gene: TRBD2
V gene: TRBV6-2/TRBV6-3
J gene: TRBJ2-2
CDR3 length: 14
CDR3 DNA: TGTGCCAGCAGTTACCTAGCGGTAACCGGGGAGCTGTTTTTT
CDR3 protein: CASSYLAVTGELFF

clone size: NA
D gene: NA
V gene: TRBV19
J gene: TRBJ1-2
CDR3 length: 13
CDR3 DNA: TGTGCCAGTAGTATAGTGGGAGTCTATGGCTACACCTTC
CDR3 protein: CASSIVGVYGYTF

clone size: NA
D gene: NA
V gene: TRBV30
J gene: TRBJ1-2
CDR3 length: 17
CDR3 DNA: TGTGCCCGATACCCACCAGGAGGTGAGACAGTGTGCTATGGCTACACCTTC
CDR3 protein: CARYPPGGETVCYGYTF

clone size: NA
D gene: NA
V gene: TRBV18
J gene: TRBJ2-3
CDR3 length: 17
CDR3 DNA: TGTGCCAGCTCACCGCGGGGAGCGCAACCTAGCACAGATACGCAGTATTTT
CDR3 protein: CASSPRGAQPSTDTQYF

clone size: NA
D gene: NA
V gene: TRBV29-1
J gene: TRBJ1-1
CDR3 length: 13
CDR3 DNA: TGCAGCGGAGAGGGGGGGAAGAACACTGAAGCTTTCTTT
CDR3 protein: CSGEGGKNTEAFF

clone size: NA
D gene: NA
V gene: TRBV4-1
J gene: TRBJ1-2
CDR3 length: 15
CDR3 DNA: TGCGCCAGCAGCCAAGATGGGGCAGGAAGCTATGGCTACACCTTC
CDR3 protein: CASSQDGAGSYGYTF

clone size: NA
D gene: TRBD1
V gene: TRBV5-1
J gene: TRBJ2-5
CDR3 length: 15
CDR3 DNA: TGCGCCAGCAGCGGGGGGACAGGGGGCGAAGAGACCCAGTACTTC
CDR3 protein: CASSGGTGGEETQYF

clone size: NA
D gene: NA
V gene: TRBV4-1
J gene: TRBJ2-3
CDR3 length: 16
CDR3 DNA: TGCGCCAGCAGCCAAGTCGATGGCAGTAGCACAGATACGCAGTATTTT
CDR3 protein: CASSQVDGSSTDTQYF

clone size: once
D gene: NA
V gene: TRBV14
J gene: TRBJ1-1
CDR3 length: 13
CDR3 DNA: TGTGCCAGCAGCCAAGTAGAAGGGACTGAAGCTTTCTTT
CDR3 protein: CASSQVEGTEAFF

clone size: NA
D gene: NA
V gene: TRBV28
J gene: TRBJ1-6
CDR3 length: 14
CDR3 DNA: TGTGCCCTATCGCGAGGGGATTATAATTCACCCCTCCACTTT
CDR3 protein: CALSRGDYNSPLHF

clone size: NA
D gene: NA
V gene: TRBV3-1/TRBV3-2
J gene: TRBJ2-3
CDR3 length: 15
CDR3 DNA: TGTGCCAGACCGCGAGAGAGGGGGGGCCCAGATACGCAGTATTTT
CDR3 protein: CARPRERGGPDTQYF

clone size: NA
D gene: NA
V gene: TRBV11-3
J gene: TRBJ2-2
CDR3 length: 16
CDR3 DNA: TGTGCCAGCAGTAAGGACAATGTCCCGAACACCGGGGAGCTGTTTTTT
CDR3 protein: CASSKDNVPNTGELFF

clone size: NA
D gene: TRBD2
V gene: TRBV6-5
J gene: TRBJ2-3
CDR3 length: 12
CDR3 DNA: TGTGCCAGCTCCGGGGGGGCGGTTACGCAGTATTTT
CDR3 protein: CASSGGAVTQYF

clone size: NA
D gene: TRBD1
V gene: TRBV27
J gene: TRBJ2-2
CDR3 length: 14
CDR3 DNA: TGTGCCAGTGGACCGGGACAGGACACCGGGGAGCTGTTTTTT
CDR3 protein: CASGPGQDTGELFF